Sequencing of this T cell receptor beta chain was carried out in a study of CD8 T cells in ankylosing spondylitis. TCRdb re-called the 5' RACE reads with MiXCR, one entry per CDR3 protein. The table records 250,000 or so distinct CDR3 sequences, 24% of them present only once. This CDR3 is 17 amino acids long. Germline V lookup: CDR1 SGHAT, CDR2 FQNNGV. This clonotype occurred many times. One junction end does not reproduce the germline sequence, and a read error may be involved. The sequenced sample consisted of blood, either unsorted or a sorted T cell fraction (not recorded which). This chain links TRBV11-2 with TRBJ2-7; 10 nucleotides match TRBD2. This TCR came from a male donor with ankylosing spondylitis or in good health (not recorded which). CDR3 DNA: TGTGTCAGCAGCTCCCGACTTGGAGCGGGGGGGCCGGGGGAGCAGTACTTC. It translates to CVSSSRLGAGGPGEQYF. Drawing the rest from reference TRBV11-2 and TRBJ2-7, the complete variable domain is EAGVAQSPRYKIIEKRQSVAFWCNPISGHATLYWYQQILGQGPKLLIQFQNNGVVDDSQLPKDRFSAERLKGVDSTLKIQPAKLEDSAVYLCVSSSRLGAGGPGEQYFGPGTRLTVT.